A single T cell receptor beta chain is shown here with its context. Its antigen is undetermined. The data were taken from a study of monozygotic twins with cystic fibrosis. For the study at large: Roughly 3 micrograms of fragmented DNA underwent about 15 PCR cycles for library preparation.

Profiling relied on immunoSEQ multiplex PCR, and the TCRdb table lists in-frame clones only, not all of them. The repertoire has some 33,000 clones, 90% to 95% of them found once; the top ten carry 0.15% to 0.2%. Study-level results: J usage was most co-twin-similar in 8 of 16 pairs, V in 13. Monozygotic CF twin pairs shared significantly more nucleotide-identical clonotypes than unrelated CF individuals did. Shared CDR3 numbers were not associated with age, concordance or severity.

CDR1 is LGHNT, CDR2 FRNRAP, per germline. This CDR3 region has 17 residues. The V gene end was trimmed by 5 bases and the J gene end by 3 bases; junction bases not matched to a gene: 12. The sequenced material came from blood. The V and J genes are TRBV12-5 and TRBJ2-1; 8 bases align to TRBD2. The source is a boy aged 2-15 years with cystic fibrosis. CDR3 protein: CASGPIFAGGHYNEQFF. Written as DNA, the CDR3 is TGTGCTAGTGGTCCTATTTTTGCGGGGGGACACTACAATGAGCAGTTCTTC.